Listed below are T cell receptor beta chains from one sample, sequenced in a study of blood T cell repertoires in COVID-19. The assay was immunoSEQ multiplex PCR, and TCRdb's table has in-frame clones only and misses some. The table has 300,000 or so clones, around 88% seen once. Sequenced material: peripheral blood. These receptors all stem from a woman in her 30s who had recovered from COVID-19. Both conserved end residues are part of each CDR3. The D gene is left open where the match is weak. Not every row has a clone size; where given, it reads once, few, many or a size class.

J	V	D	length	size	CDR3	DNA
TRBJ2-3	TRBV5-1	TRBD2	15	NA	CASSAGTSGADTQYF	TGCGCCAGCAGCGCCGGGACTAGCGGGGCAGATACGCAGTATTTT
TRBJ2-5	TRBV7-6	TRBD2	15	NA	CASSLIAGTQETQYF	TGTGCCAGCAGCTTAATAGCGGGGACTCAAGAGACCCAGTACTTC
TRBJ2-7	TRBV6-6	TRBD2	15	NA	CASSQTSGGKYEQYF	TGTGCCAGCAGCCAGACTAGCGGGGGGAAGTACGAGCAGTACTTC
TRBJ2-7	TRBV14	TRBD1	14	NA	CASSEDRGDYEQYF	TGTGCCAGCAGCGAGGACAGGGGGGACTACGAGCAGTACTTC
TRBJ2-7	TRBV4-1	TRBD2	16	NA	CASSQEAAGGPYEQYF	TGCGCCAGCAGCCAAGAGGCAGCGGGGGGCCCCTACGAGCAGTACTTC
TRBJ2-5	TRBV20-1	TRBD1	13	once	CSASPGQGETQYF	TGCAGTGCTAGTCCGGGACAGGGAGAGACCCAGTACTTC
TRBJ1-6	TRBV6-1	TRBD1	15	NA	CASSEKGTGGSPLHF	TGTGCCAGCAGTGAAAAGGGGACAGGGGGTTCACCCCTCCACTTT
TRBJ1-5	TRBV27	TRBD1	17	once	CASSLRGTGISNQPQHF	TGTGCCAGCAGTCTGAGGGGGACAGGGATTAGCAATCAGCCCCAGCATTTT
TRBJ2-5	TRBV7-3	NA	13	many	CASSLFGEETQYF	TGTGCCAGCAGCTTATTCGGGGAAGAGACCCAGTACTTC
TRBJ2-1	TRBV7-2	TRBD2	18	NA	CASSLVRTSGGTSDEQFF	TGTGCCAGCAGCTTAGTTCGGACTAGCGGGGGGACCTCCGATGAGCAGTTCTTC
TRBJ1-2	TRBV3-1/TRBV3-2	NA	19	NA	CASSQDRGLGGQTNYGYTF	TGTGCCAGCAGCCAAGATCGTGGTTTGGGGGGGCAGACTAACTATGGCTACACCTTC
TRBJ2-2	TRBV7-8	NA	17	once	CASSLAAQGGNTGELFF	TGTGCCAGCAGCTTAGCGGCGCAGGGGGGTAACACCGGGGAGCTGTTTTTT
TRBJ1-1	TRBV2	TRBD1	14	few	CASIRQGLNTEAFF	TGTGCCAGCATCCGACAGGGGTTGAACACTGAAGCTTTCTTT
TRBJ2-2	TRBV6-5	NA	16	few	CASSYWTVEDTGELFF	TGTGCCAGCAGTTACTGGACGGTGGAGGACACCGGGGAGCTGTTTTTT
TRBJ1-1	TRBV25-1	NA	13	NA	CASSATGLTEAFF	TGTGCCAGCAGTGCTACAGGGCTCACTGAAGCTTTCTTT
TRBJ2-6	TRBV5-1	NA	15	NA	CASTDRNSGANVLTF	TGCGCCAGCACGGACAGAAACTCTGGGGCCAACGTCCTGACTTTC
TRBJ2-5	TRBV2	TRBD1	14	NA	CASSGDRDRETQYF	TGTGCCAGCAGTGGGGACAGGGATAGAGAGACCCAGTACTTC
TRBJ1-3	TRBV18	TRBD1	16	NA	CASSPRQGRSGNTIYF	TGTGCCAGCTCACCACGACAGGGCCGATCTGGAAACACCATATATTTT
TRBJ1-2	TRBV29-1	NA	12	NA	CSVEGLGDGYTF	TGCAGCGTTGAAGGTCTCGGGGATGGCTACACCTTC
TRBJ2-3	TRBV3-1/TRBV3-2	NA	12	NA	CASSQYRDTQYF	TGTGCCAGCAGCCAATACAGGGATACGCAGTATTTT
TRBJ1-5	TRBV28	TRBD1	15	NA	CASSPRTGTNQPQHF	TGTGCCAGCAGTCCCCGGACAGGTACGAATCAGCCCCAGCATTTT
TRBJ2-2	TRBV11-3	NA	12	NA	CASSLVVGELFF	TGTGCCAGCAGCCTCGTAGTCGGGGAGCTGTTTTTT